The count of the clone carrying this T cell receptor beta chain is one. The antigen is not known. This sample is part of a study of graft-versus-host responses after intestinal transplantation. Overall study: In this cohort, recipients had multivisceral, liver-intestinal, or isolated intestinal transplants. Uniformly, recipients were administered anti-thymocyte globulin induction with subsequent tacrolimus and steroids for two to three years. Study-level results: Detected in recipient marrow were GvH clones, some of which were first observed in ileum or blood. Allografts carried high graft-versus-host to host-versus-graft clonal ratios in patients having graft-donor T cell macrochimerism.

Clones were sequenced by immunoSEQ multiplex PCR, and TCRdb holds only the in-frame ones, with some missing. The sample carries 85,000 to 100,000 clones, 90% recorded once. Germline V gives CDR1 MNHNS, CDR2 SASEGT. This CDR3 has 15 residues. The sequencing used unstimulated CD4+ T cells sorted from spleen or lymph node cells, collected before intestinal transplant. V usage is TRBV6-1 and J usage is TRBJ2-5, with D possibly TRBD1 on 6 matching bases. The J call is in doubt because the DNA end fits TRBJ2-7 better. This clonotype was obtained from a human donor who received an intestinal transplant. DNA of the CDR3: TGTGCCAGCAGTGAAGAACAGGGCTTCGCCTACGAGCAGTACTTC. Encoded protein: CASSEEQGFAYEQYF.